A single sample gave rise to the 8 T cell receptor beta chains below, sequenced in a study of early T cells in non-severe SARS-CoV-2 infection. In TCRdb, the 5' RACE reads were re-called with MiXCR into one record per CDR3 protein. The sample contains tens of thousands of distinct CDR3 sequences, roughly 5.9% of which appear only once. Sequenced material: whole blood. These receptors originate from an adult who was a healthcare worker with PCR-confirmed SARS-CoV-2 infection or an uninfected control (not recorded which).

The sample holds a few counts of this clonotype. The gene calls are TRBV30 and TRBJ2-7; the D gene is possibly TRBD1 (6 bases). V dropped 3 bases and J dropped 6 bases, with 15 bases sitting between them. This CDR3 contains 13 residues. From germline, CDR1 is GTSNPN and CDR2 SVGIG (reference sequence). The CDR3 DNA is TGTGCCTGGAGCCGTCCCGGGACATTCGAGCAGTACTTC. Its translation is CAWSRPGTFEQYF.

This clonotype was detected ten times or more. This chain connects TRBV6-5 to TRBJ2-1; 9 positions match TRBD1. The CDR3 contains 14 residues. The germline V gene has CDR1 MNHEY and CDR2 SVGAGI. V lost 6 bases to trimming and J lost 12 bases; unmatched junction nucleotides: 12. The CDR3 coding sequence is TGTGCCAGCAGGAGACAGGGGGGGGAGGGCCGGCAGTTCTTC. It specifies CASRRQGGEGRQFF.

The rearrangement joins TRBV6-2 or TRBV6-3 to TRBJ2-7; D is unclear. CDR3 length: 16 residues. The V and J ends lost 6 bases and 6 bases respectively, with 24 bases between them. Germline values: CDR1 MNHEY, CDR2 SVGEGT. The CDR3 protein is CASSLLVGVVAPEQYF. In DNA, the CDR3 is TGTGCCAGCAGCCTTCTAGTTGGAGTAGTTGCACCCGAGCAGTACTTC.

The chain uses TRBV3-1 and TRBJ2-7; tentatively, D is TRBD1 or TRBD2 (5 bases each). Trimming took off 8 bases at V and 4 bases at J, with 12 bases between the two ends. Germline CDR1 and CDR2: LGHDT and YNNKEL (reference sequence). The CDR3 is made up of 12 amino acids. The CDR3 loop reads CASGDGTYEQYF. The DNA of the CDR3 is TGTGCCAGCGGGGACGGAACTTACGAGCAGTACTTC.

This clonotype was detected many times. The rearrangement uses TRBV9 and TRBJ2-7; D is unresolved. The germline CDR1 and CDR2 sequences are SGDLS and YYNGEE. With 0 bases removed from V and 3 bases from J, the gap between germline ends came to 13 bases. The CDR3 has 15 residues. The CDR3 loop is CASSVGVSSVYEQYF. Written as DNA, the CDR3 is TGTGCCAGCAGCGTAGGGGTCAGTTCAGTCTACGAGCAGTACTTC.

This clonotype has a count of ten or more. This chain connects TRBV5-4 to TRBJ1-1; no reliable D call. Trimming took off 4 bases at V and 4 bases at J, with 11 bases between the two ends. CDR3 size: 13 residues. The germline gives CDR1 SGHNT, CDR2 YYREEE (reference sequence). This CDR3 reads CASSSRPSTEAFF. CDR3 sequence (DNA): TGTGCCAGCAGCAGCAGACCGTCCACTGAAGCTTTCTTT.

The rearrangement uses TRBV5-1 and TRBJ2-3; 7 positions match TRBD2. Losses at the gene ends were 5 bases for V and 0 bases for J; bases not matched to a gene: 3. The germline CDR1 and CDR2 sequences are SGHRS and YFSETQ. This CDR3 region has 14 residues. CDR3 protein: CASRSTSSTDTQYF. Here the CDR3 DNA reads TGCGCCAGCAGATCGACTAGCAGCACAGATACGCAGTATTTT.

Many counts were recorded for this clonotype. The chain carries TRBV10-3 and TRBJ2-7, with a tentative D call TRBD1 (6 bases). The CDR3 runs to 18 residues. Germline V gives CDR1 ENHRY, CDR2 SYGVKD. Trimming took off 6 bases at V and 6 bases at J, with 30 bases between the two ends. CDR3 loop: CAIRPTTGTSLPSAEQYV. The CDR3 nucleotides are TGTGCCATCAGGCCTACTACCGGGACAAGCTTGCCCTCCGCCGAGCAGTACGTC.